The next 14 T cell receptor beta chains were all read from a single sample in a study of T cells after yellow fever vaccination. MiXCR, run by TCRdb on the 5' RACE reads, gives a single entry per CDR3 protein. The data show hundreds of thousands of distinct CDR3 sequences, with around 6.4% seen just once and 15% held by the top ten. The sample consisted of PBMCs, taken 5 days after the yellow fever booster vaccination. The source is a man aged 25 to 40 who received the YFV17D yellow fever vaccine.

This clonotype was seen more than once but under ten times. The CDR3 protein is CASSPAGTGSGEQYF. The CDR3 DNA reads TGTGCCAGCTCACCAGCCGGGACAGGGTCGGGGGAGCAGTACTTC. The J gene is TRBJ2-7, the V gene TRBV18; 9 positions match TRBD1. Trimming cost V 2 bases and J 7 bases; bases outside gene matches: 9. Per germline, CDR1 KGHSH and CDR2 LQKENI. This CDR3 region has 15 residues.

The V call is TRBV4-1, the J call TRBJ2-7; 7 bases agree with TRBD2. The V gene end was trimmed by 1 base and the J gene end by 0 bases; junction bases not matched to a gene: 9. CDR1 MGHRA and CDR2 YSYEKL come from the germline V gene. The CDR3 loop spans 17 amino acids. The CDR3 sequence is CASSQGQASGASYEQYF. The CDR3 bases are TGCGCCAGCAGCCAAGGCCAGGCAAGCGGGGCCTCCTACGAGCAGTACTTC.

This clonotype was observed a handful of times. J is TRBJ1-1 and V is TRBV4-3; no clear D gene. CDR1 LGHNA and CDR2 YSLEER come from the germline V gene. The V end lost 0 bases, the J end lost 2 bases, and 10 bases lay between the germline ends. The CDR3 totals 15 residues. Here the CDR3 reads CASSQESGINTEAFF. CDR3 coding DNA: TGCGCCAGCAGCCAAGAATCAGGCATAAACACTGAAGCTTTCTTT.

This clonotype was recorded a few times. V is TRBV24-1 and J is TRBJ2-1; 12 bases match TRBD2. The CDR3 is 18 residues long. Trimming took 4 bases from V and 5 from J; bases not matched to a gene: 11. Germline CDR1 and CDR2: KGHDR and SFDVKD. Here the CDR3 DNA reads TGTGCCACCAGTGACTCGAAAACTAGCGGGAGGATACACAATGAGCAGTTCTTC. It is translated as CATSDSKTSGRIHNEQFF.

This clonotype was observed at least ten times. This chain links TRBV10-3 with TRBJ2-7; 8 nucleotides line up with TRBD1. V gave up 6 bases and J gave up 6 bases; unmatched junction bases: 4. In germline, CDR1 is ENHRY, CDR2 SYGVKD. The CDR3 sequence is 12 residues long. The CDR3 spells CAIRGTGLEQYF. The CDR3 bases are TGTGCCATCAGAGGGACAGGCCTCGAGCAGTACTTC.

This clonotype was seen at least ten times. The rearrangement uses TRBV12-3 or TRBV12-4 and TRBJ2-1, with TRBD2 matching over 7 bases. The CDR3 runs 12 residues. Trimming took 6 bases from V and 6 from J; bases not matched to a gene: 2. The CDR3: CASSGLGNEQFF. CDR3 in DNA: TGTGCCAGCAGCGGACTAGGCAATGAGCAGTTCTTC.

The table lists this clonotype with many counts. In DNA, the CDR3 is TGCAGCGTTGGGACTAGCGGGAGTGTCACCGGGGAGCTGTTTTTT. It is translated as CSVGTSGSVTGELFF. The chain uses TRBV29-1 and TRBJ2-2; TRBD2 aligns across 13 bases. The junction had 3 bases not matched to a gene; V was cut back by 4 bases and J by 4 bases. This CDR3 is 15 amino acids long. The germline V gene has CDR1 SQVTM and CDR2 ANQGSEA.

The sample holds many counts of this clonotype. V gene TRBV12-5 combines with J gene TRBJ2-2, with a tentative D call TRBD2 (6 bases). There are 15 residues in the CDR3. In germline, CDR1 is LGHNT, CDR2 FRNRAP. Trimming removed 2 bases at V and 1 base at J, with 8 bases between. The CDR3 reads CASGLPRGNTGELFF. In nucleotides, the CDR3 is TGTGCTAGTGGTTTGCCGCGGGGGAACACCGGGGAGCTGTTTTTT.

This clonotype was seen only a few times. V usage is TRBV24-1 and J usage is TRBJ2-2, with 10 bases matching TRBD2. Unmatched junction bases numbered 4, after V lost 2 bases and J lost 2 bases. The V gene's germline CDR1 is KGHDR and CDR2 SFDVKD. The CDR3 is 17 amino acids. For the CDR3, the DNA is TGTGCCACCAGTGATTCGTCACTAGCGGGAAACACCGGGGAGCTGTTTTTT. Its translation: CATSDSSLAGNTGELFF.

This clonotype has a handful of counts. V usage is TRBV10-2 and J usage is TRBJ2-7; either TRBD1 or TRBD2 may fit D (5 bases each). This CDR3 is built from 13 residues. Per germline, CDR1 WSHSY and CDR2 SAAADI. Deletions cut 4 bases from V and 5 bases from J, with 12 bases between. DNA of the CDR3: TGCGCCAGCAGTGGTCAGGGAGTTGACGAGCAGTACTTC. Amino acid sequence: CASSGQGVDEQYF.

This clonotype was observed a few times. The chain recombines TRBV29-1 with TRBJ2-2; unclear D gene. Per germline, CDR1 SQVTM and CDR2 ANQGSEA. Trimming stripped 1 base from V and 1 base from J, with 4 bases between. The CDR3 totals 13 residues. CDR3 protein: CSVEGGNTGELFF. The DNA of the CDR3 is TGCAGCGTTGAAGGCGGGAACACCGGGGAGCTGTTTTTT.

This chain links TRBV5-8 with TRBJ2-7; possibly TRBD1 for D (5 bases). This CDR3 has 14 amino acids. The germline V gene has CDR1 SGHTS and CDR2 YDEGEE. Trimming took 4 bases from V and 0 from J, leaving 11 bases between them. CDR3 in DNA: TGTGCCAGCAGCGGGGCAGAGAGCTCCTACGAGCAGTACTTC. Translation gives CASSGAESSYEQYF.

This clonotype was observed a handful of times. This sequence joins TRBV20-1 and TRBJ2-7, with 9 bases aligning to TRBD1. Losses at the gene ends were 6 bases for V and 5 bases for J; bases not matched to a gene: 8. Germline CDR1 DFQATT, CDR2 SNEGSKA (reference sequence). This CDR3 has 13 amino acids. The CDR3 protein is CSAPGQGRNEQYF. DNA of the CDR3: TGCAGTGCACCCGGACAGGGGCGGAACGAGCAGTACTTC.

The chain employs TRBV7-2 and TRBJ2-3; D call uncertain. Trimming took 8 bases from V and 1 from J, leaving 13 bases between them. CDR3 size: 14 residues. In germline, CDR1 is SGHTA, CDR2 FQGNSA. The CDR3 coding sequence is TGTGCCAGCGTTCAGTGGCTTGGCACAGATACGCAGTATTTT. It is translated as CASVQWLGTDTQYF.